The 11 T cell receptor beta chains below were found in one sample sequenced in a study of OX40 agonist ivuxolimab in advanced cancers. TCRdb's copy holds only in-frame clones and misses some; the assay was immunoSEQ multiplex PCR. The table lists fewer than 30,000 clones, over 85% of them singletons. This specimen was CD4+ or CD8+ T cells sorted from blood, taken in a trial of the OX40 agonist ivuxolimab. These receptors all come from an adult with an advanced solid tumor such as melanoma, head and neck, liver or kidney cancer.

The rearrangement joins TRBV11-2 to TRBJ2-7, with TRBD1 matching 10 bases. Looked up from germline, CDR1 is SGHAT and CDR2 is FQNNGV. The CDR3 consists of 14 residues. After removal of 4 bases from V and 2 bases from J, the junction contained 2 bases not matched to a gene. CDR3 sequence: CASSSDRGPYEQYF. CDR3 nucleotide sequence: TGTGCCAGCAGCTCCGACAGGGGGCCCTACGAGCAGTACTTC.

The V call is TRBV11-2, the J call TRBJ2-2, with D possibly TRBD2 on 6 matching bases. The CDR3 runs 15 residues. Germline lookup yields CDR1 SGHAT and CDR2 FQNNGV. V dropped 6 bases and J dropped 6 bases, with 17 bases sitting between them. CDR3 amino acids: CASRTSGELAGELFF. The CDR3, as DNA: TGTGCCAGCAGAACCTCGGGGGAGCTCGCCGGGGAGCTGTTTTTT.

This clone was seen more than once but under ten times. CDR3 sequence reads: CASSLEGQATYEQYF. The CDR3 DNA is TGTGCCAGCAGCTTAGAGGGGCAGGCTACCTACGAGCAGTACTTC. V and J are TRBV13 and TRBJ2-7, with D possibly matching TRBD1 (5 bases). CDR3 length: 15 residues. CDR1 and CDR2 (germline): PRHDT, FYEKMQ (reference sequence). V lost 1 base and J lost 2, with 12 bases in between.

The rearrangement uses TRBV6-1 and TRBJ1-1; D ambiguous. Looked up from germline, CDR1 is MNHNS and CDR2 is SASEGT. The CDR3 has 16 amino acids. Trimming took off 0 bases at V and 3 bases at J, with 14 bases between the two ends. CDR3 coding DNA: TGTGCCAGCAGTGAAGCCCTTGGTGTTGGGGACACTGAAGCTTTCTTT. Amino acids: CASSEALGVGDTEAFF.

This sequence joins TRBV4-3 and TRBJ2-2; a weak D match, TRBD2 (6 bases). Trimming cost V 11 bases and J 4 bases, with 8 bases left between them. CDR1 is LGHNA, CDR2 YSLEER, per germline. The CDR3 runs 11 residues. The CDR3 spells CAAGGTGELFF. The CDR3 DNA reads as TGCGCCGCCGGGGGCACCGGGGAGCTGTTTTTT.

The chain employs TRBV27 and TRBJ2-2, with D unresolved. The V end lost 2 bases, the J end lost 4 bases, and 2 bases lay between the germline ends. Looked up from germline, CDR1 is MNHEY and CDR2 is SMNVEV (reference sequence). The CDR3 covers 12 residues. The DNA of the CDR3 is TGTGCCAGCAGTTTAGCCACCGGGGAGCTGTTTTTT. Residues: CASSLATGELFF.

The CDR3 spells CASGLGANYGYTF. The CDR3 DNA reads TGTGCTAGTGGTTTGGGTGCTAACTATGGCTACACCTTC. The gene calls are TRBV12-5 and TRBJ1-2; D unresolved. Trimming cost V 1 base and J 0 bases, with 3 bases left between them. Per germline, CDR1 LGHNT and CDR2 FRNRAP. CDR3 length: 13 residues.

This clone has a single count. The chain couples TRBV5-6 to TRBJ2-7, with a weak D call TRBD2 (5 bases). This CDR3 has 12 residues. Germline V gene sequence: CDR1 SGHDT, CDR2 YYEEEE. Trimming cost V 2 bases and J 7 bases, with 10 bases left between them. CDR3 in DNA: TGTGCCAGCAGCTTAAATCCGGGGGAGCAGTACTTC. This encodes CASSLNPGEQYF.

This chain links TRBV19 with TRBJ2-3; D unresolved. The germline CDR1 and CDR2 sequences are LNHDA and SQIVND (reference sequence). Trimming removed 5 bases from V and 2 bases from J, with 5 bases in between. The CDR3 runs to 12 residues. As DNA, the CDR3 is TGTGCCAGTAGTGAAGACACAGATACGCAGTATTTT. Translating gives CASSEDTDTQYF.

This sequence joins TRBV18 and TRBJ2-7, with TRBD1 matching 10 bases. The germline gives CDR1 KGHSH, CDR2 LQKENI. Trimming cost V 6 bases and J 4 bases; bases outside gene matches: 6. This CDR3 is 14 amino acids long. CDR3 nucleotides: TGTGCCAGCTCGCCCGGGACAGGGGCTTACGAGCAGTACTTC. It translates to CASSPGTGAYEQYF.

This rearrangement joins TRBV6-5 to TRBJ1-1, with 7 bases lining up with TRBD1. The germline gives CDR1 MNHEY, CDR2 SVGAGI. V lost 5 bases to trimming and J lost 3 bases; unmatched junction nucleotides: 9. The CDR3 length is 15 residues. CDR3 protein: CASSKNRGRDTEAFF. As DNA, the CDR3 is TGTGCCAGCAGTAAAAACAGGGGCAGGGACACTGAAGCTTTCTTT.